The 15 T cell receptor beta chains below all came from one sample that was sequenced in a study of CD8 T cells in Susac syndrome (dated by TCRdb to between 2019 and 2020). The receptor library was made with the immunoSEQ multiplex PCR assay. RNA was extracted using the RNeasy kit, and about 0.5 to 1 ug of the RNA was reverse transcribed with random hexamers. The public reads were reprocessed in TCRdb via fastp at Q25 and MiXCR, keeping in-frame beta chains. Rows are combined by CDR3 protein, so each entry shows the most common genes and DNA. Counted in this sample were under 95,000 distinct CDR3 sequences; about 93% of them appeared once. The top ten clonotypes cover 0.3% to 0.35% of the sample. Sample: CD4+ T cells from PBMCs. The receptors originated from a human donor with Susac syndrome.

The J gene is TRBJ1-2, the V gene TRBV30, with TRBD1 matching 8 bases. V lost 7 bases to trimming and J lost 7 bases; unmatched junction nucleotides: 11. The CDR3 runs 13 residues. The germline V gene has CDR1 GTSNPN and CDR2 SVGIG (reference sequence). The CDR3 protein is CASRADRGGGYTF. As DNA, the CDR3 is TGTGCCTCCCGCGCCGACAGGGGAGGTGGCTACACCTTC.

The V call is TRBV20-1, the J call TRBJ2-7; no clear D gene. CDR1 and CDR2 (germline): DFQATT, SNEGSKA (reference sequence). V was pared by 8 bases and J by 2 bases, with 7 bases between. The CDR3 spans 10 residues. This CDR3 is CSPKAYEQYF. CDR3 bases: TGCAGTCCTAAAGCCTACGAGCAGTACTTC.

CDR3 residues: CASSETAGSKEQFF. In DNA form, the CDR3 reads TGTGCCAGCAGTGAAACAGCCGGGTCCAAAGAGCAGTTCTTC. V is TRBV6-4 and J is TRBJ2-1, with D uncertain. V lost 3 bases to trimming and J lost 10 bases, with 16 bases between them. Germline V CDR1 and CDR2: MRHNA, SNTAGT. This CDR3 is built from 14 residues.

The rearrangement links TRBV10-2 to TRBJ1-1, with D tentatively TRBD1 (5 bases). Trimming took off 0 bases at V and 6 bases at J, with 17 bases between the two ends. Germline-derived CDR1 and CDR2 are WSHSY and SAAADI. This CDR3 has 16 residues. CDR3 sequence reads: CASSESGSIKGAEAFF. The CDR3, as DNA: TGCGCCAGCAGTGAGTCGGGGTCTATAAAAGGGGCTGAAGCTTTCTTT.

The rearrangement joins TRBV19 to TRBJ2-6; D gene uncertain. The CDR3 spans 14 residues. V lost 1 base, J lost 4 bases, and 5 bases lay in between. CDR1 is LNHDA and CDR2 is SQIVND in the germline V gene (reference sequence). CDR3 residues: CASSIGSGANVLTF. The CDR3 DNA reads as TGTGCCAGTAGTATAGGTTCCGGGGCCAACGTCCTGACTTTC.

The V and J genes are TRBV7-9 and TRBJ1-1; tentative D call: TRBD1 (5 bases). Trimming stripped 6 bases from V and 4 bases from J, with 15 bases between. The CDR3 totals 14 residues. Germline CDR1 is SEHNR and CDR2 is FQNEAQ (reference sequence). The DNA of the CDR3 is TGTGCCAGCAGTTTGACCCTCGGGGGCACTGAAGCTTTCTTT. Residues: CASSLTLGGTEAFF.

The gene calls are TRBV7-6 and TRBJ1-2; 9 bases are shared with TRBD1. Trimming at V came to 5 bases and at J to 6 bases, leaving 4 bases not matched to a gene. CDR1 is SGHVS, CDR2 FNYEAQ, per germline. This CDR3 region has 13 residues. CDR3 region: CASSPTGGNGYTF. The CDR3 DNA follows: TGTGCCAGCAGCCCCACAGGGGGCAATGGCTACACCTTC.

This rearrangement joins TRBV29-1 to TRBJ2-5, with TRBD1 identical over 8 bases. The V gene end was trimmed by 3 bases and the J gene end by 5 bases; junction bases not matched to a gene: 5. This CDR3 has 13 amino acids. Germline CDR1 reads SQVTM; CDR2 reads ANQGSEA. In nucleotides, the CDR3 is TGCAGCGTTGAGACAGGGGATTCGGAGACCCAGTACTTC. This sequence encodes CSVETGDSETQYF.

This chain connects TRBV5-1 to TRBJ1-4; D is ambiguous. The CDR3 totals 14 residues. V was cut by 2 bases and J by 7 bases, with 12 bases left in between. The germline V gene encodes CDR1 SGHRS and CDR2 YFSETQ. The DNA of the CDR3 is TGCGCCAGCAGCTTCGACGGAAATAGTGAAAAACTGTTTTTT. Protein product: CASSFDGNSEKLFF. The whole variable domain, remainder taken from reference TRBV5-1 and TRBJ1-4, is KAGVTQTPRYLIKTRGQQVTLSCSPISGHRSVSWYQQTPGQGLQFLFEYFSETQRNKGNFPGRFSGRQFSNSRSEMNVSTLELGDSALYLCASSFDGNSEKLFFGSGTQLSVL.

The J gene is TRBJ1-5, the V gene TRBV12-3 or TRBV12-4; D not resolved. Trimming removed 1 base at V and 3 bases at J, with 10 bases between. The CDR3 loop spans 15 amino acids. The CDR3 here is CASSLGGGLNQPQHF. The CDR3 DNA sequence: TGTGCCAGCAGTTTAGGTGGCGGACTCAATCAGCCCCAGCATTTT.

The chain uses TRBV29-1 and TRBJ2-7, with a possible D match to TRBD1 (6 bases). The V gene lost 6 bases and the J gene lost 3 bases, with 9 bases spanning the gap. This CDR3 has 11 residues. The germline V gene encodes CDR1 SQVTM and CDR2 ANQGSEA. The CDR3 DNA sequence: TGCAGCGTCCGGGACATCTACGAGCAGTACTTC. It encodes CSVRDIYEQYF.

CDR3 amino acids: CASSDSTENTEAFF. CDR3 bases: TGTGCCAGCTCGGATTCGACAGAGAACACTGAAGCTTTCTTT. The gene calls are TRBV18 and TRBJ1-1; tentative D call: TRBD1 (5 bases). CDR1 is KGHSH, CDR2 LQKENI, per germline. The ends were cut back, 6 bases at V and 1 base at J, with 12 bases in the middle. The CDR3 contains 14 residues. The full variable domain, in which reference TRBV18 and TRBJ1-1 provide the parts outside the CDR3, is NAGVMQNPRHLVRRRGQEARLRCSPMKGHSHVYWYRQLPEEGLKFMVYLQKENIIDESGMPKERFSAEFPKEGPSILRIQQVVRGDSAAYFCASSDSTENTEAFFGQGTRLTVV.

V is TRBV4-1 and J is TRBJ1-1; 7 bases are a match to TRBD1. Per germline, CDR1 MGHRA and CDR2 YSYEKL. CDR3 size: 16 residues. Trimming removed 4 bases from V and 0 bases from J; junction bases left unmatched: 8. CDR3 DNA: TGCGCCAGCAGCCGAACAGGGGCTAGGGTGAACACTGAAGCTTTCTTT. It is translated as CASSRTGARVNTEAFF.

CDR3 sequence: CSAHLTGPQETQYF. In DNA form, the CDR3 reads TGCAGTGCTCACCTCACGGGCCCCCAAGAGACCCAGTACTTC. The chain recombines TRBV20-1 with TRBJ2-5; D is unclear. This CDR3 comprises 14 residues. Germline CDR1 is DFQATT and CDR2 is SNEGSKA (reference sequence). Trimming pared 5 bases from V and 1 base from J, leaving 14 bases between.

The chain has TRBV25-1 and TRBJ2-3, with 8 bases lining up with TRBD2. V lost 2 bases and J lost 2; bases outside the gene matches: 6. This CDR3 has 16 residues. Per the germline V gene, CDR1 is MGHDK and CDR2 is SYGVNS. The CDR3 is CASSEISGVATDTQYF. The CDR3 DNA reads TGTGCCAGCAGTGAAATTAGCGGGGTAGCCACAGATACGCAGTATTTT.